These 9 T cell receptor beta chains came from one sample sequenced in a study of blood T cell repertoires in COVID-19. Profiling relied on immunoSEQ multiplex PCR, and the TCRdb table lists in-frame clones only, not all of them. Here the sample spans over 95,000 clones, 81% being singletons. Input material: peripheral blood. Every receptor here comes from a human donor in a cohort sampled during active COVID-19.

This clone appeared a few times. This rearrangement joins TRBV7-9 to TRBJ2-2; the match to TRBD2 covers 10 bases. V shed 5 bases and J 1 base; nucleotides not matched to a gene: 4. Per germline, CDR1 SEHNR and CDR2 FQNEAQ (reference sequence). This CDR3 contains 16 residues. The CDR3 DNA reads TGTGCCAGCAGCGGGGGACTAGCGCTGAACACCGGGGAGCTGTTTTTT. Translated, it gives CASSGGLALNTGELFF.

The V gene is TRBV5-1, the J gene TRBJ1-1; TRBD1 might be the D (6 bases). Per germline, CDR1 SGHRS and CDR2 YFSETQ. The CDR3 loop spans 15 amino acids. V was cut by 5 bases and J by 3 bases, with 17 bases left in between. The DNA for the CDR3 is TGCGCCAGCAGGAAAAATACAGGGTCCGACACTGAAGCTTTCTTT. Amino acid sequence: CASRKNTGSDTEAFF.

In its sample, this clone was seen a few times. V and J are TRBV7-2 and TRBJ2-7; 10 bases map to TRBD1. J gave up 0 bases and V 5 bases, and 7 bases lay outside the gene matches. This CDR3 has 16 residues. Germline CDR1 SGHTA, CDR2 FQGNSA. CDR3 sequence reads: CASSDPGQGSSYEQYF. For the CDR3, the DNA is TGTGCCAGCAGCGACCCGGGACAGGGGTCCTCCTACGAGCAGTACTTC.

This sequence joins TRBV2 and TRBJ2-4; 7 positions match TRBD2. The germline gives CDR1 SNHLY, CDR2 FYNNEI. There are 12 residues in the CDR3. J gave up 9 bases and V 4 bases, and 3 bases lay outside the gene matches. CDR3 in amino acids: CASSGGGSIQYF. The CDR3 bases are TGTGCCAGCAGTGGGGGGGGAAGCATTCAGTACTTC.

V is TRBV5-1 and J is TRBJ2-1; D might be TRBD1 (5 bases). V was trimmed by 4 bases and J by 7 bases, leaving 12 bases between them. The CDR3 extends over 13 amino acids. Germline CDR1 reads SGHRS; CDR2 reads YFSETQ. CDR3 sequence (DNA): TGCGCCAGCAGCGGACCAGGGAATAATGAGCAGTTCTTC. Translated: CASSGPGNNEQFF.

The chain combines TRBV2 with TRBJ2-5; 7 bases are shared with TRBD1. V gave up 9 bases and J gave up 3 bases; unmatched junction bases: 10. The CDR3 is 14 residues long. Germline assignment: CDR1 SNHLY and CDR2 FYNNEI. The CDR3 here is CARGGPTGKETQYF. The CDR3 nucleotides are TGTGCCAGAGGGGGCCCGACAGGGAAAGAGACCCAGTACTTC.

The CDR3 loop is CASSLEEFKQYF. The CDR3 bases are TGTGCCAGCAGCTTGGAAGAGTTTAAGCAGTACTTC. The V call is TRBV5-6, the J call TRBJ2-7; D is unclear. V lost 0 bases, J lost 8 bases, and 9 bases lay in between. Germline CDR1 reads SGHDT; CDR2 reads YYEEEE. The length of the CDR3 is 12 residues. The variable domain in full, with the rest retrieved from reference TRBV5-6 and TRBJ2-7, is DAGVTQSPTHLIKTRGQQVTLRCSPKSGHDTVSWYQQALGQGPQFIFQYYEEEERQRGNFPDRFSGHQFPNYSSELNVNALLLGDSALYLCASSLEEFKQYFGPGTRLTVT.

The rearrangement uses TRBV6-5 and TRBJ2-7, with D perhaps matching TRBD2 (5 bases). Trimming stripped 0 bases from V and 2 bases from J, with 14 bases between. Germline V gene sequence: CDR1 MNHEY, CDR2 SVGAGI. The CDR3 extends over 16 amino acids. The CDR3 sequence: CASSYSREGPAYEQYF. As DNA, the CDR3 is TGTGCCAGCAGTTACTCACGGGAAGGTCCGGCCTACGAGCAGTACTTC.

This chain joins TRBV11-2 and TRBJ2-2; D call uncertain. The CDR3 sequence is 14 residues long. V lost 5 bases, J lost 3 bases, and 10 bases lay in between. The germline CDR1 and CDR2 sequences are SGHAT and FQNNGV. CDR3 bases: TGTGCCAGCAGCCTTGACATATACACCGGGGAGCTGTTTTTT. It yields the protein CASSLDIYTGELFF. The entire variable domain, with the rest obtained from reference TRBV11-2 and TRBJ2-2, is as follows: EAGVAQSPRYKIIEKRQSVAFWCNPISGHATLYWYQQILGQGPKLLIQFQNNGVVDDSQLPKDRFSAERLKGVDSTLKIQPAKLEDSAVYLCASSLDIYTGELFFGEGSRLTVL.